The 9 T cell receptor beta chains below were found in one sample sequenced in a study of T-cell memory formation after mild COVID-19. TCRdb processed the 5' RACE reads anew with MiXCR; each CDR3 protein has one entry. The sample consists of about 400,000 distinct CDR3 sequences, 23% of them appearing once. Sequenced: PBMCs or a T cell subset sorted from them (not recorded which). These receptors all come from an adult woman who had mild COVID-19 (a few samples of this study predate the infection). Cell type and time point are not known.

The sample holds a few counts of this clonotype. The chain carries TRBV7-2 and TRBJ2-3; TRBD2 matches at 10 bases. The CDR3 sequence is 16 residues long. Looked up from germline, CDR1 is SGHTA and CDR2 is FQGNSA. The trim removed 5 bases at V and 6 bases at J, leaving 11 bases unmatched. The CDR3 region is CASSASSGSGGDTQYF. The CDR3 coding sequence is TGTGCCAGCAGCGCTTCTAGCGGGAGCGGCGGGGATACGCAGTATTTT.

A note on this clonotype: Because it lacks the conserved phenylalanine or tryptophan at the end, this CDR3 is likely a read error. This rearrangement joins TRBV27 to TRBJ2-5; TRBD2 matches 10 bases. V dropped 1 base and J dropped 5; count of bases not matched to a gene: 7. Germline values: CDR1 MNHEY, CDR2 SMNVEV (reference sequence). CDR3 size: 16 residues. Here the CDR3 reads CASSLLSSGSGETQYL. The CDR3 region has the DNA TGTGCCAGCAGTTTATTGTCTAGCGGGAGTGGGGAGACCCAGTACTTG.

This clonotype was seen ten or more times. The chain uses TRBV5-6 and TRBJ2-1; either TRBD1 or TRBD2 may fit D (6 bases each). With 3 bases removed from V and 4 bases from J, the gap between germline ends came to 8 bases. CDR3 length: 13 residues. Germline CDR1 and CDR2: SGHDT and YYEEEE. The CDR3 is CASSSGAYNEQFF. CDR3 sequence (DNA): TGTGCCAGCAGCTCGGGGGCGTACAATGAGCAGTTCTTC.

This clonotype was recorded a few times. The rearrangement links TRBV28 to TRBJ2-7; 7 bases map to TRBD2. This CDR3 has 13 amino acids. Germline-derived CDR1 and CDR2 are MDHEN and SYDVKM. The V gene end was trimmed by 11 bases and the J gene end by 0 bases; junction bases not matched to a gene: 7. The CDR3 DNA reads TGTGCCTCCGACGGCGGGAGCTCCTACGAGCAGTACTTC. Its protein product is CASDGGSSYEQYF.

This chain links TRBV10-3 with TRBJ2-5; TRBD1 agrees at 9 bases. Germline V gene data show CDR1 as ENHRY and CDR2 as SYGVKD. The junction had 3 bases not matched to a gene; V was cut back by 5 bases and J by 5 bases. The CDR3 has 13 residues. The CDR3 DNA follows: TGTGCCATCAGTTGGGACAGGGAGGAGACCCAGTACTTC. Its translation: CAISWDREETQYF.

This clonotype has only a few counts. CDR3 nucleotides: TGCGCCAGCAGCGACGGACAGGGCCTCTCTGGAGGATATTTT. Translated: CASSDGQGLSGGYF. The V gene is TRBV5-1, the J gene TRBJ1-3, with 8 bases matching TRBD1. J lost 15 bases, V lost 4 bases, and 15 bases had no gene match. Germline lookup yields CDR1 SGHRS and CDR2 YFSETQ. CDR3 length equals 14 residues.

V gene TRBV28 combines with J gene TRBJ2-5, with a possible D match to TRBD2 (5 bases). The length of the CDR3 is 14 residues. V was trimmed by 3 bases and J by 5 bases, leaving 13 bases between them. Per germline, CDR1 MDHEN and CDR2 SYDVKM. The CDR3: CASSFHEGTETQYF. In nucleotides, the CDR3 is TGTGCCAGCAGTTTTCATGAGGGAACGGAGACCCAGTACTTC.

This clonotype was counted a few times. The CDR3 DNA sequence: TGCGCCAGCAGCCGACAGGGAATGGCGGCTAATGAAAAACTGTTTTTT. Translated: CASSRQGMAANEKLFF. The gene calls are TRBV5-1 and TRBJ1-4, with TRBD1 matching over 7 bases. The CDR3 covers 16 residues. Trimming cost V 4 bases and J 3 bases; bases outside gene matches: 9. Germline loops: CDR1 SGHRS, CDR2 YFSETQ.

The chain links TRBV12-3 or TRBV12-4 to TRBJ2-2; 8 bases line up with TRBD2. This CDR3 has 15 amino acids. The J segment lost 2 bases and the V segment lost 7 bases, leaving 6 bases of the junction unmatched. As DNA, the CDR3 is TGTGCCAGCAAGAGGAGCGGGGGAAACACCGGGGAGCTGTTTTTT. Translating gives CASKRSGGNTGELFF.